Given below is one T cell receptor (beta chain) in context. Its antigen is not known. The data derive from a study of T-cell memory formation after mild COVID-19. Study-wide context: There were largely donor-specific TCR clusters. Study-level findings and limits: Contracting CD4+ clones lay largely in CM and EM, with CD8+ ones residing in EMRA. Cross-reactive memory apparently joined, as some responding clones appeared in pre-infection memory. While clones contracting from day 15 to 85 were balanced between CD4 and CD8, later expanders leaned CD4+.

CDR1 is SGHVS and CDR2 is FQNEAQ in the germline V gene. The CDR3 spans 12 residues. The V gene lost 1 base and the J gene lost 8 bases, with 8 bases spanning the gap. TCRdb ran MiXCR on the 5' RACE reads and lists one entry per CDR3 protein. The data show some 600,000 distinct CDR3 sequences, 15% to 20% seen once. Source material: PBMCs or a T cell subset sorted from them (not recorded which). V usage is TRBV7-8 and J usage is TRBJ1-1; no definite D call. The sequence was collected from an adult woman who had mild COVID-19 (a few samples of this study predate the infection). Cell type and time point are not known. Here the CDR3 reads CASSLGSGEAFF. CDR3 nucleotide sequence: TGTGCCAGCAGCTTAGGTTCCGGGGAAGCTTTCTTT.